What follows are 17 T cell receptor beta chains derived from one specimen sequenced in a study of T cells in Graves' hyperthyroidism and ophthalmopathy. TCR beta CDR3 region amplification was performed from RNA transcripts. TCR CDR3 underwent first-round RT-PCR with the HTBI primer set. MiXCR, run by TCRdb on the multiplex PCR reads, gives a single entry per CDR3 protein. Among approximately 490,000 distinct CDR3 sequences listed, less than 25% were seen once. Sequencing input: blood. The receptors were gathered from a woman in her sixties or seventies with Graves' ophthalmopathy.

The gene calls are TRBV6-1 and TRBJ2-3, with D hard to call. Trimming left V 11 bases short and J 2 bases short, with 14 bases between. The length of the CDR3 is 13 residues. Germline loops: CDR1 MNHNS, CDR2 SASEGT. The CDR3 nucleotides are TGTGCCGGTCAAGGCCTATCCACAGATACGCAGTATTTT. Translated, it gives CAGQGLSTDTQYF.

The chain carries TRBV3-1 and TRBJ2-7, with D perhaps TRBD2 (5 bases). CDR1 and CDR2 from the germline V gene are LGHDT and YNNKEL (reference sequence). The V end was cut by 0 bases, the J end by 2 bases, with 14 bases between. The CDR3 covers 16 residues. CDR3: CASSQDLASGAYEQYF. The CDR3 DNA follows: TGTGCCAGCAGCCAAGATCTTGCGAGCGGCGCCTACGAGCAGTACTTC.

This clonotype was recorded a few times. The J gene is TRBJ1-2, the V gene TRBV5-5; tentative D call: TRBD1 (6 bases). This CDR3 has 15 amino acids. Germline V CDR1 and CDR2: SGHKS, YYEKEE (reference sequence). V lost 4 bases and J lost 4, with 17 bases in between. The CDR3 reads CASSPLDRPSYGYTF. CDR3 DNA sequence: TGTGCCAGCAGCCCTCTAGACAGGCCCTCCTATGGCTACACCTTC.

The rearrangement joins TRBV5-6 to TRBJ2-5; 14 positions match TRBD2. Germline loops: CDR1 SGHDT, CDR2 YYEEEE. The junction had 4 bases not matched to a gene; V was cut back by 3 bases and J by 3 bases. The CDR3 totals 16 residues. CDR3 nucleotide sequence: TGTGCCAGCAGCTCGACTAGCGGGAGGGGTAAAGAGACCCAGTACTTC. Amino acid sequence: CASSSTSGRGKETQYF.

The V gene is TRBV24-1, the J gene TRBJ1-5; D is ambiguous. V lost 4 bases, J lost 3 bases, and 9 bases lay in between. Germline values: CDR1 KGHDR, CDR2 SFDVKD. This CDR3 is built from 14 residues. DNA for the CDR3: TGTGCCACCAGTGAAGCGGCTTACAATCAGCCCCAGCATTTT. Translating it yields CATSEAAYNQPQHF.

The CDR3 DNA reads TGTGCCTGGAAGCGGGCGGGAGCGCGAGGCGGGGAGCTGTTTTTT. Translating gives CAWKRAGARGGELFF. The chain uses TRBV30 and TRBJ2-2; TRBD2 matches at 7 bases. The germline gives CDR1 GTSNPN, CDR2 SVGIG (reference sequence). V was pared by 4 bases and J by 7 bases, with 12 bases of the junction left unmatched. This CDR3 contains 15 residues.

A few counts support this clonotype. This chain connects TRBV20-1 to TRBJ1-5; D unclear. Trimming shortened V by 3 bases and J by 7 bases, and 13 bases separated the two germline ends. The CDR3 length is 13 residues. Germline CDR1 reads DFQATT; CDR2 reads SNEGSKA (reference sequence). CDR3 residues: CSASSVVGQPQHF. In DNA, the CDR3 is TGCAGTGCTAGCTCGGTCGTGGGGCAGCCCCAGCATTTT.

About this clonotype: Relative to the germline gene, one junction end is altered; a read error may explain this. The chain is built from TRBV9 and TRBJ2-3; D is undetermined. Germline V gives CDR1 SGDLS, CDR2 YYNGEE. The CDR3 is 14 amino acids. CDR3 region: CASSQDPGTNTQYF. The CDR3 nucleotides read TGCGCCAGCAGCCAAGATCCGGGCACGAATACGCAGTATTTT. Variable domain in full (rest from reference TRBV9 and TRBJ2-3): DSGVTQTPKHLITATGQRVTLRCSPRSGDLSVYWYQQSLDQGLQFLIQYYNGEERAKGNILERFSAQQFPDLHSELNLSSLELGDSALYFCASSQDPGTNTQYFGPGTRLTVL.

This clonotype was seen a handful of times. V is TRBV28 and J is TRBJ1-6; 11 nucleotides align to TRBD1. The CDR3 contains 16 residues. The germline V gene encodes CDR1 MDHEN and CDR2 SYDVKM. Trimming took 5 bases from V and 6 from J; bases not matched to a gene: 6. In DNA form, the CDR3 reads TGTGCCAGCAGTACACGGACAGGGGGCAGTAATTCACCCCTCCACTTT. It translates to CASSTRTGGSNSPLHF.

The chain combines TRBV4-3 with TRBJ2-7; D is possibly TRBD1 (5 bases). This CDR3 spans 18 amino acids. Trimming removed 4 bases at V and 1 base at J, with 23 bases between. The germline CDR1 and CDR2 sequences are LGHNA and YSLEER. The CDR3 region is CASSLNPLTREFSYEQYF. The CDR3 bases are TGCGCCAGCAGCCTCAACCCACTTACCAGGGAATTTTCCTACGAGCAGTACTTC.

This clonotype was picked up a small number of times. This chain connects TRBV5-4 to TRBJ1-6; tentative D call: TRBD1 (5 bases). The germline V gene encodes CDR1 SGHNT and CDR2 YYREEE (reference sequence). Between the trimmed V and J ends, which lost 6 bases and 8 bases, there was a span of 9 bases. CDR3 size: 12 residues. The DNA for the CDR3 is TGTGCCAGCACCCTGGGGGATTCACCCCTCCACTTT. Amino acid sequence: CASTLGDSPLHF.

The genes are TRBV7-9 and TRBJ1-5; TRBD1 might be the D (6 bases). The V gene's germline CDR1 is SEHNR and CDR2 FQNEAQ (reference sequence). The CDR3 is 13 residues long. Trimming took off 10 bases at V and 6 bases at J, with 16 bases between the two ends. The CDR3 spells CATGTGSLQPQHF. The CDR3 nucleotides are TGTGCCACGGGAACAGGGAGTCTTCAGCCCCAGCATTTT.

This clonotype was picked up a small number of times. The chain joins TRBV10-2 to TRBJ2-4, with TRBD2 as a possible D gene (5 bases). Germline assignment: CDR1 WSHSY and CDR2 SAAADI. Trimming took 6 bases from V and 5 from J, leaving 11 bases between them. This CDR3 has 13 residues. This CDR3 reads CASRSRDENIQYF. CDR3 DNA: TGCGCCAGCAGGTCCCGGGATGAAAACATTCAGTACTTC.

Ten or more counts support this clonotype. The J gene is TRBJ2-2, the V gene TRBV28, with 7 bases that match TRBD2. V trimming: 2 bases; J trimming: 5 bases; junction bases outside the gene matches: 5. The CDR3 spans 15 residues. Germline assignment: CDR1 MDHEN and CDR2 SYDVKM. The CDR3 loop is CASSLKAGATGELFF. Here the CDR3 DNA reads TGTGCCAGCAGTTTAAAGGCGGGAGCTACCGGGGAGCTGTTTTTT.

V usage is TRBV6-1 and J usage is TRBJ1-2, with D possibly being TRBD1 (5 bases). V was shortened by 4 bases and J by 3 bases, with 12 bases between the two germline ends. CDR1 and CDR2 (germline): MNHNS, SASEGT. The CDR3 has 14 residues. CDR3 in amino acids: CASSGPGGDYGYTF. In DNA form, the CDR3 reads TGTGCCAGCAGTGGTCCGGGAGGGGACTATGGCTACACCTTC.

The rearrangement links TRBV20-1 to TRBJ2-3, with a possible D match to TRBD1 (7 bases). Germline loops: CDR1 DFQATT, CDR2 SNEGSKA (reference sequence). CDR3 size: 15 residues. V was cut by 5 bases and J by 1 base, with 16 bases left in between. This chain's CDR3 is CSAGDWDRGTDTQYF. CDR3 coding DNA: TGCAGTGCTGGGGACTGGGACAGAGGCACAGATACGCAGTATTTT.

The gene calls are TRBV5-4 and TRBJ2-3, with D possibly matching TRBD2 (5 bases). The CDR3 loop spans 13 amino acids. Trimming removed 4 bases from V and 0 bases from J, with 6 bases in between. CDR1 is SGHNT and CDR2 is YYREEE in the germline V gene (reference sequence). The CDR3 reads CASSGESTDTQYF. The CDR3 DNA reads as TGTGCCAGCAGCGGGGAGAGCACAGATACGCAGTATTTT.